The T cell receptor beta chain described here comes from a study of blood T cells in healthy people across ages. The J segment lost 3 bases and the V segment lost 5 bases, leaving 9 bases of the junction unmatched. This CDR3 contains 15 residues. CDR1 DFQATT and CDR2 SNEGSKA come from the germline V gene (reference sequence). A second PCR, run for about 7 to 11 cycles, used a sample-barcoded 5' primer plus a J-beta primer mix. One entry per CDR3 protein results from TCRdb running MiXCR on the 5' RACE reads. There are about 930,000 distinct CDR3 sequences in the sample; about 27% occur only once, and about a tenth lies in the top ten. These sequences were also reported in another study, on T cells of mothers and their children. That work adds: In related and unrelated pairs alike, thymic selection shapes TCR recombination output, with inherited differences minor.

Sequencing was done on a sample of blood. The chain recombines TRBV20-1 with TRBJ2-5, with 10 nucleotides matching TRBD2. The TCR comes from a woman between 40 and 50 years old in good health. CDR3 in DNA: TGCAGTGCTTCCCCCCTAGCGGGAGCAGAAGAGACCCAGTACTTC. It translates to CSASPLAGAEETQYF.